This T cell receptor beta chain was documented in a study of blood T cell repertoires in COVID-19. Overall study context: Specimens from acute and convalescent COVID-19 originated in the United States, Italy and Spain. Nucleic acid was either cDNA or gDNA, and it came from T cells, B-cell-depleted T cells, or PBMCs.

As processed by the authors: Reference gene primers were amplified, and this amplification served to estimate nucleated cell counts. The protocol was immunoSEQ multiplex PCR, while the TCRdb copy is restricted to in-frame clones and leaves out a portion. V and J calls and clone size come straight from that table; D and trimming were deduced from the DNA. The table lists approximately 150,000 clones, 80% to 90% of them singletons, with about 19% in the top ten. V shed 2 bases, J shed 5 bases, and the junction held 3 bases outside the gene matches. The CDR3 is 14 residues long. Looked up from germline, CDR1 is SGDLS and CDR2 is YYNGEE.

The sequenced sample was peripheral blood. The TCR comes from a woman older than 75 with acute or convalescent COVID-19. This chain links TRBV9 with TRBJ1-2, with 10 bases aligning to TRBD1. CDR3 bases: TGTGCCAGCAGCGTTGGGACAGGGGAGTATGGCTACACCTTC. This translates into CASSVGTGEYGYTF.